The clone carrying this T cell receptor beta chain occurred many times. Its target is unknown. The data are from a study of T-cell reconstitution after alpha-beta-depleted transplantation in children. Findings and caveats of the study: The study traced high day-60 TCRbeta diversity in some patients to surviving recipient T cells and thymic progenitors. T-cell counts and diversity at one year post-transplant came mainly from newly produced T cells. Two months or so post-transplant, alpha-beta T cells reportedly derived from several hundred expanded graft clones.

Molecular barcoding with unique molecular identifiers was used for the TCRbeta library. TCRdb reprocessed the PCR reads with MiXCR, giving one entry per CDR3 protein. The data show 90,000 to 100,000 distinct CDR3 sequences, around 22% seen once. Germline V CDR1 and CDR2: MDHEN, SYDVKM. V gave up 9 bases and J gave up 0 bases; unmatched junction bases: 1. CDR3 length: 13 residues. The TCR originated in a boy aged 2 to 10 with acute lymphoblastic leukemia, due to receive a stem cell transplant. The sample here was PBMCs, taken before TCRalphabeta/CD19-depleted stem cell transplant. The gene calls are TRBV28 and TRBJ2-1; TRBD2 agrees at 8 bases. In DNA, the CDR3 is TGTGCCAGTGGACTAGCCTCCTACAATGAGCAGTTCTTC. Translating it yields CASGLASYNEQFF.